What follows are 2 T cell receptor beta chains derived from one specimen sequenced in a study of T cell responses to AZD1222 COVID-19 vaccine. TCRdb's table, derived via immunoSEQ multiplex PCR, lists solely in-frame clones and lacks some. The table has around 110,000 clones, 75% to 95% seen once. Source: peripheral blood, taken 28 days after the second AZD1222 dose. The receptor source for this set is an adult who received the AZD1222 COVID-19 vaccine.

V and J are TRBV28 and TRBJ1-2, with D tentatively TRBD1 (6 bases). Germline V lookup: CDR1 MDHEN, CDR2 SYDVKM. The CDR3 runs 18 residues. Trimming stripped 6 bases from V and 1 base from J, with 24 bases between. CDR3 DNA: TGTGCCAGCAGCTTTCACCCTTACCTCGACAGGAGTAACTATGGCTACACCTTC. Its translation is CASSFHPYLDRSNYGYTF.

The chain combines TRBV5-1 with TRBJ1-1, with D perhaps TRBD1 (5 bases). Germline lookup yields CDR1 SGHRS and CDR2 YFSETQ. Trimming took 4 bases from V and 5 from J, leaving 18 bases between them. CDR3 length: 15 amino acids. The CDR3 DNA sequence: TGCGCCAGCAGCGTTTCCTCAGGGTCTGGTACTGAAGCTTTCTTT. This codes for CASSVSSGSGTEAFF.